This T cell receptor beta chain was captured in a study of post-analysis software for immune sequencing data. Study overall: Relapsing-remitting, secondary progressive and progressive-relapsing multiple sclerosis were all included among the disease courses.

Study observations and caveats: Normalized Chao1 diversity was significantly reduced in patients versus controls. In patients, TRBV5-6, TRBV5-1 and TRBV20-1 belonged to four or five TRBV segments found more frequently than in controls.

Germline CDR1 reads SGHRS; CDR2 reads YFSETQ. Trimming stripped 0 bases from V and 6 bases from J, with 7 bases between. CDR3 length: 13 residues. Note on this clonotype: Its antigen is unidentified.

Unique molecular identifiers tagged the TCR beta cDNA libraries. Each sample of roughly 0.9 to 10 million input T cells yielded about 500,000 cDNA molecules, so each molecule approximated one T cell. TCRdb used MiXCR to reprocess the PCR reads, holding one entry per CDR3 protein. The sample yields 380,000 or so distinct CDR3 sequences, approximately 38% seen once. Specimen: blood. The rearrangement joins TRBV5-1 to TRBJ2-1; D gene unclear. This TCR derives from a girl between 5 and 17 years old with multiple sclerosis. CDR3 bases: TGCGCCAGCAGCTTGGTTACCTCCAATGAGCAGTTCTTC. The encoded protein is CASSLVTSNEQFF.